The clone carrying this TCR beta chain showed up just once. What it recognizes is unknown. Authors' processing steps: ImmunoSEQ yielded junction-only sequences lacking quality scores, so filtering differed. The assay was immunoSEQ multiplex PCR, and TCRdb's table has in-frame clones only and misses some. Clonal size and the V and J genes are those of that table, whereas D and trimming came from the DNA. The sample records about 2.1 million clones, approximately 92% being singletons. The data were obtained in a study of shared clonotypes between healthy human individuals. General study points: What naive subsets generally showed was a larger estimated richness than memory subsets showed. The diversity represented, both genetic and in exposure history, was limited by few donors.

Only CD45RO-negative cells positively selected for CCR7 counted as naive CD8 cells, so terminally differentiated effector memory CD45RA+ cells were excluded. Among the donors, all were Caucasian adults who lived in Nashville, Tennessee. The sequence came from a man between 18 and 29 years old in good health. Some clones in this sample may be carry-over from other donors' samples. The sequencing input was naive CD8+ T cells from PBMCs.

The chain's CDR3 is CASGAGEKLFF. The CDR3 DNA is TGTGCCAGCGGCGCGGGGGAAAAACTGTTTTTT. J is TRBJ1-4 and V is TRBV27; no clear D. The CDR3 has 11 residues. Germline assignment: CDR1 MNHEY and CDR2 SMNVEV (reference sequence). Trimming left V 8 bases short and J 8 bases short, with 9 bases between.